This TCR beta chain was sequenced for a study of human T cells and chemical hapten exposure. Germline CDR1 SQVTM, CDR2 ANQGSEA. V gave up 1 base and J gave up 16 bases; unmatched junction bases: 11. The CDR3 covers 14 residues. Time point reported: patch test 2, 6 weeks after DPC sensitization. Regarding treatment: therapeutic diphenylcyclopropenone sensitization with weekly scalp DPC. Each CDR3 protein gets one entry after TCRdb re-called the RACE reads with MiXCR. The table has 73,000 or so distinct CDR3 sequences, around 8.8% seen once. In its sample, this clonotype was seen a few times. Sequenced material: whole blood, taken in connection with sensitization to the hapten diphenylcyclopropenone (DPC). This rearrangement joins TRBV29-1 to TRBJ2-1; TRBD1 aligns across 12 bases. The source is a woman aged 45-59 years with alopecia areata. Some clones in this sample may be carry-over from other donors' samples. CDR3 in amino acids: CSVEVGTGGAGCFF. The CDR3 DNA follows: TGCAGCGTTGAAGTAGGGACAGGGGGCGCGGGTTGCTTCTTC.